The clone carrying this TCR beta chain was seen a handful of times. The entry originates in a study of response to subunit inactivated influenza vaccine. The CDR3 length is 14 residues. J was trimmed by 5 bases and V by 4 bases; bases with no gene match: 6. Germline CDR1 is SGHTA and CDR2 is FQGTGA. TCRdb used MiXCR to reprocess the RT-PCR reads, holding one entry per CDR3 protein. Altogether over 400,000 distinct CDR3 sequences are present, approximately 9.9% being singletons, with the ten largest covering approximately 12%. The chain combines TRBV7-3 with TRBJ2-3; 7 bases are shared with TRBD1. Here the sequenced sample was PBMCs from blood, taken 40 to 50 days after vaccination. This TCR derives from a man aged 50 to 59 who received an inactivated influenza vaccine. Here the CDR3 DNA reads TGTGCCAGCAGCTCCACAGGGGAACTAGATACGCAGTATTTT. Protein sequence: CASSSTGELDTQYF.